This TCR beta chain originates from a study of T cell changes during pregnancy in multiple sclerosis (dated by TCRdb to the late 2010s). Concerning the study at large: In women with multiple sclerosis, the researchers looked at how the T cell repertoire shifted as pregnancy progressed.

V is pared back by 1 base and J by 4 bases, with 14 bases lying between the germline termini. CDR1 and CDR2 are read off the germline V gene as SGHRS and YFSETQ. The CDR3 runs 16 amino acids, cysteine and phenylalanine included. CDR3 DNA only is kept here, 48 bases in frame from base 1. Library prep was done by the immunoSEQ multiplex PCR assay. What TCRdb holds here is the immuneACCESS table cut down to in-frame rearrangements. Part of the clones is not present; checked against another copy, under half of the missing clones reflect an unresolved V gene, and the others are unexplained. Here the sample has around 30,000 clones; 85% to 95% occur a single time. 0.43% of the sample is taken by the ten largest. Details on this clone: There is no known antigen for this receptor. Per-base quality was not reported, and no clone a single base away is much larger than it.

The chain is assembled from TRBV5-1 and TRBJ2-2; the D gene is unclear. The TCR originated in a female donor with multiple sclerosis, enrolled in a pregnancy study. The material sequenced was CD4+ T cells from peripheral blood mononuclear cells, taken after pregnancy. The nucleotides read TGCGCCAGCAGCTTGTACGGTTCTCCTTCCACCGGGGAGCTGTTTTTT. This translates into CASSLYGSPSTGELFF.